This T cell receptor (beta chain) was sequenced for a study of tumor-infiltrating lymphocytes in oesophageal squamous cell carcinoma. CDR3 size: 14 residues. Via MiXCR, TCRdb re-called the PCR reads, giving one row per CDR3 protein. The sample records 20,000 or so distinct CDR3 sequences, around two fifths being singletons. The sample consisted of esophageal tumor tissue. The rearrangement uses TRBV12-3 or TRBV12-4 and TRBJ1-2; possibly TRBD2 for D (6 bases). The J call may be mistaken, given a closer DNA end match to TRBJ2-7. The receptor comes from a male donor with esophageal squamous cell carcinoma. CDR3 loop: CASSLWGDLDTQYF. As DNA, the CDR3 is TGTGCCAGCAGTTTATGGGGGGACCTAGATACGCAGTACTTC.